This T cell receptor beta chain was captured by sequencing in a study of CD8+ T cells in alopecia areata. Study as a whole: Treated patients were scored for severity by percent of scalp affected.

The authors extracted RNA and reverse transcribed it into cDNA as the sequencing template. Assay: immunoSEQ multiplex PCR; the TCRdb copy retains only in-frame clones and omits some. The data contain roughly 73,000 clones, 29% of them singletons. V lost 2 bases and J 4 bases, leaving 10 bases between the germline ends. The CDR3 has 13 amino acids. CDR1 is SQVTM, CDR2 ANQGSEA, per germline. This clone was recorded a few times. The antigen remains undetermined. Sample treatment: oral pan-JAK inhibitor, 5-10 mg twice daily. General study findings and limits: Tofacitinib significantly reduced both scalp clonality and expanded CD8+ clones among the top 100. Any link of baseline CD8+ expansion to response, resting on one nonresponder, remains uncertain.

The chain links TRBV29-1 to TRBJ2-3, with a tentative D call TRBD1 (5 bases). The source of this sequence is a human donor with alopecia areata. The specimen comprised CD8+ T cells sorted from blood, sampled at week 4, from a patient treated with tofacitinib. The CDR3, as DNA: TGCAGCGTTGAACTGGGGCTCCCAGATACGCAGTATTTT. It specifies CSVELGLPDTQYF.